One and the same sample provided the 17 T cell receptor beta chains below, sequenced in a study of blood T cell repertoires in COVID-19. Data came from immunoSEQ multiplex PCR; TCRdb stores just in-frame clones and leaves some out. The sample includes hundreds of thousands of clones, just under 90% seen only once; the top ten take 10%. The sample taken for sequencing was PBMCs or T cells enriched from blood (not recorded which). These receptors came from a woman between 50 and 59 years old who had recovered from COVID-19.

The rearrangement uses TRBV13 and TRBJ2-1, with 9 bases lining up with TRBD2. In germline, CDR1 is PRHDT, CDR2 FYEKMQ (reference sequence). V lost 2 bases to trimming and J lost 13 bases; unmatched junction nucleotides: 15. The CDR3 sequence is 16 residues long. CDR3 in DNA: TGTGCCAGCAGCTTACCAGCAGGAAGCGGGGGGTTGAAACAGTTCTTC. This sequence encodes CASSLPAGSGGLKQFF.

V usage is TRBV28 and J usage is TRBJ1-5, with D tentatively TRBD1 (6 bases). Trimming took 6 bases from V and 5 from J, leaving 14 bases between them. The germline CDR1 and CDR2 sequences are MDHEN and SYDVKM. The CDR3 is 14 residues long. CDR3 region: CASRTGGHDQPQHF. In DNA form, the CDR3 reads TGTGCCAGCAGGACCGGGGGGCACGATCAGCCCCAGCATTTT.

The chain carries TRBV30 and TRBJ1-1, with D hard to call. V dropped 5 bases and J dropped 0 bases, with 10 bases sitting between them. CDR1 and CDR2 (germline): GTSNPN, SVGIG (reference sequence). This CDR3 comprises 13 residues. This CDR3 is CAWAGGMNTEAFF. DNA of the CDR3: TGTGCCTGGGCAGGTGGAATGAACACTGAAGCTTTCTTT.

The rearrangement joins TRBV19 to TRBJ1-5; 7 positions match TRBD1. J lost 2 bases, V lost 4 bases, and 5 bases had no gene match. The CDR3 spans 15 residues. Per germline, CDR1 LNHDA and CDR2 SQIVND (reference sequence). The CDR3 bases are TGTGCCAGTAGTACTGACAGGGCGGGCAATCAGCCCCAGCATTTT. Encoded protein: CASSTDRAGNQPQHF.

J is TRBJ1-1 and V is TRBV5-4, with 10 bases aligning to TRBD1. The J segment lost 4 bases and the V segment lost 0 bases, leaving 6 bases of the junction unmatched. CDR3 length equals 16 residues. Looked up from germline, CDR1 is SGHNT and CDR2 is YYREEE (reference sequence). The CDR3 loop is CASSLGTGGLGTEAFF. The CDR3, as DNA: TGTGCCAGCAGCTTGGGGACAGGGGGTTTGGGCACTGAAGCTTTCTTT.

This clone was counted a few times. The rearrangement links TRBV28 to TRBJ2-7, with D perhaps TRBD2 (6 bases). Germline V CDR1 and CDR2: MDHEN, SYDVKM. V was clipped by 6 bases and J by 3 bases, with 18 bases between them. CDR3 length: 15 amino acids. The CDR3 is CASSPLGGGDYEQYF. The CDR3 region has the DNA TGTGCCAGCAGCCCTCTCGGGGGAGGCGACTACGAGCAGTACTTC. Full variable domain (outside the CDR3, taken from reference TRBV28 and TRBJ2-7): DVKVTQSSRYLVKRTGEKVFLECVQDMDHENMFWYRQDPGLGLRLIYFSYDVKMKEKGDIPEGYSVSREKKERFSLILESASTNQTSMYLCASSPLGGGDYEQYFGPGTRLTVT.

The chain employs TRBV27 and TRBJ1-6, with D hard to call. The V and J ends lost 3 bases and 0 bases respectively, with 12 bases between them. This CDR3 contains 17 residues. The germline gives CDR1 MNHEY, CDR2 SMNVEV (reference sequence). CDR3: CASSFGQRSSYNSPLHF. The CDR3 coding sequence is TGTGCCAGCAGTTTCGGCCAGCGGAGCTCCTATAATTCACCCCTCCACTTT.

The gene calls are TRBV5-1 and TRBJ2-3; D is possibly TRBD1 (5 bases). The germline V gene encodes CDR1 SGHRS and CDR2 YFSETQ. Trimming stripped 7 bases from V and 6 bases from J, with 18 bases between. The CDR3 is made up of 14 amino acids. The CDR3 nucleotides are TGCGCCAGCGGACCAACAGGTTCGGTGGATACGCAGTATTTT. It specifies CASGPTGSVDTQYF.

The rearrangement uses TRBV3-1 (or the pseudogene TRBV3-2) and TRBJ2-3; 8 bases agree with TRBD2. The CDR3 consists of 14 residues. V trimming: 4 bases; J trimming: 2 bases; junction bases outside the gene matches: 2. Per germline, CDR1 LGHDT and CDR2 YNNKEL (reference sequence). CDR3 DNA sequence: TGTGCCAGCAGCCTGGGACTAGACACAGATACGCAGTATTTT. Translation gives CASSLGLDTDTQYF.

This clone occurred once. The rearrangement uses TRBV11-2 and TRBJ2-7; 9 bases are a match to TRBD2. CDR3 length equals 16 residues. V lost 7 bases and J lost 2; bases outside the gene matches: 12. Germline loops: CDR1 SGHAT, CDR2 FQNNGV. The CDR3 protein is CASTRGGAGPPYEQYF. CDR3 bases: TGTGCCAGCACCCGCGGGGGGGCAGGGCCTCCCTACGAGCAGTACTTC.

The chain recombines TRBV2 with TRBJ1-1; D remains unclear. Trimming pared 6 bases from V and 7 bases from J, leaving 21 bases between. The CDR3 has 15 amino acids. Germline values: CDR1 SNHLY, CDR2 FYNNEI. This CDR3 reads CASSGSLTGSIEAFF. In DNA form, the CDR3 reads TGTGCCAGCAGCGGGAGCCTCACGGGGTCCATTGAAGCTTTCTTT.

This chain links TRBV18 with TRBJ2-1, with D unclear. This CDR3 region has 14 residues. V lost 4 bases to trimming and J lost 0 bases, with 7 bases between them. CDR1 and CDR2 (germline): KGHSH, LQKENI. The CDR3 bases are TGTGCCAGCTCACTCATGAGCTCCTACAATGAGCAGTTCTTC. As protein: CASSLMSSYNEQFF.

This clone was seen once. This CDR3 reads CASSPDRAFQPQHF. In nucleotides, the CDR3 is TGTGCCAGCTCACCTGACAGGGCATTTCAGCCCCAGCATTTT. The chain is built from TRBV18 and TRBJ1-5; 7 bases are shared with TRBD1. CDR1 and CDR2 from the germline V gene are KGHSH and LQKENI. There are 14 residues in the CDR3. Trimming cost V 3 bases and J 6 bases; bases outside gene matches: 5.

V usage is TRBV27 and J usage is TRBJ1-3; TRBD1 aligns across 8 bases. Looked up from germline, CDR1 is MNHEY and CDR2 is SMNVEV (reference sequence). The J segment lost 4 bases and the V segment lost 2 bases, leaving 1 base of the junction unmatched. The CDR3 has 14 residues. CDR3 sequence reads: CASSLNRGGNTIYF. The CDR3 nucleotides read TGTGCCAGCAGTTTAAACAGGGGGGGAAACACCATATATTTT.

The chain uses TRBV5-4 and TRBJ1-2; TRBD1 matches at 7 bases. Germline lookup yields CDR1 SGHNT and CDR2 YYREEE (reference sequence). After removal of 0 bases from V and 5 bases from J, the junction contained 7 bases not matched to a gene. This CDR3 is 15 amino acids long. This CDR3 reads CASSLVVRGPYGYTF. The DNA of the CDR3 is TGTGCCAGCAGCTTGGTGGTTAGGGGGCCTTATGGCTACACCTTC.

This clone has a handful of counts. The chain combines TRBV4-1 with TRBJ2-7, with D unresolved. Germline values: CDR1 MGHRA, CDR2 YSYEKL. Trimming shortened V by 6 bases and J by 1 base, and 16 bases separated the two germline ends. The CDR3 covers 15 residues. The CDR3 spells CASRATPEASYEQYF. The CDR3 region has the DNA TGCGCCAGCAGAGCTACCCCCGAGGCATCCTACGAGCAGTACTTC.

The rearrangement uses TRBV27 and TRBJ2-3; 9 nucleotides agree with TRBD2. The germline CDR1 and CDR2 sequences are MNHEY and SMNVEV (reference sequence). There are 16 residues in the CDR3. V trimming: 5 bases; J trimming: 0 bases; junction bases outside the gene matches: 6. The CDR3 sequence: CASSHQTSGSTDTQYF. DNA of the CDR3: TGTGCCAGCAGTCACCAGACTAGCGGCAGCACAGATACGCAGTATTTT.